The 25 T cell receptor beta chains below come from one sample, sequenced in a study of beta chain features in type 1 diabetes. Overall study findings and caveats: Patients with Type 1 diabetes showed moderately but significantly shorter TCRB CDR3s in all four CD4+ subsets.

As every portion of the isolated RNA was reverse transcribed, the sequencing read expressed TCRB transcripts. Libraries were prepared by immunoSEQ multiplex PCR; TCRdb keeps only in-frame clonotypes and omits some of them. In the table there are under 250,000 clones, roughly 14% of which are singletons. These receptors are not linked to any known antigen. Sequenced material: naive CD4+ T cells from blood. The receptors stem from a man aged 25-45 years with type 1 diabetes.

V usage is TRBV7-9 and J usage is TRBJ2-5, with D perhaps TRBD2 (5 bases). This CDR3 has 15 residues. V was shortened by 5 bases and J by 5 bases, with 18 bases between the two germline ends. Per the germline V gene, CDR1 is SEHNR and CDR2 is FQNEAQ (reference sequence). The CDR3 loop is CASSPTSGHRETQYF. CDR3 sequence (DNA): TGTGCCAGCAGCCCCACAAGCGGCCATAGGGAGACCCAGTACTTC.

The chain is built from TRBV18 and TRBJ2-1, with TRBD2 as a possible D gene (6 bases). The germline CDR1 and CDR2 sequences are KGHSH and LQKENI. The ends were cut back, 2 bases at V and 7 bases at J, with 12 bases in the middle. The CDR3 spans 14 residues. The CDR3 coding sequence is TGTGCCAGCTCACCAATAGCGGAGGGGAATGAGCAGTTCTTC. It specifies CASSPIAEGNEQFF.

The chain couples TRBV6-5 to TRBJ2-2; a possible D gene is TRBD1 (5 bases). The CDR3 runs 14 residues. The germline V gene encodes CDR1 MNHEY and CDR2 SVGAGI. Trimming shortened V by 8 bases and J by 0 bases, and 10 bases separated the two germline ends. DNA for the CDR3: TGTGCCAGCTGTGCAGGGACGAACACCGGGGAGCTGTTTTTT. This encodes CASCAGTNTGELFF.

The chain has TRBV7-9 and TRBJ2-7, with TRBD2 identical over 13 bases. CDR1 and CDR2 (germline): SEHNR, FQNEAQ (reference sequence). The CDR3 extends over 16 amino acids. With 5 bases clipped from V and 0 bases from J, the junction kept 4 bases outside the gene matches. CDR3 DNA: TGTGCCAGCAGCGCGGGACTAGCGGGGAGCTCCTACGAGCAGTACTTC. The encoded protein is CASSAGLAGSSYEQYF.

This clone was detected a few times. V is TRBV4-1 and J is TRBJ1-6; D gene unclear. Trimming shortened V by 0 bases and J by 2 bases, and 11 bases separated the two germline ends. The CDR3 runs 17 residues. CDR1 and CDR2 (germline): MGHRA, YSYEKL. DNA of the CDR3: TGCGCCAGCAGCCAAGATCGTGAGGATACCTATAATTCACCCCTCCACTTT. Its protein product is CASSQDREDTYNSPLHF.

The sample holds a few counts of this clone. The chain has TRBV6-1 and TRBJ2-1; 10 nucleotides match TRBD2. The CDR3 totals 16 residues. V was clipped by 6 bases and J by 4 bases; unmatched bases: 9. From germline, CDR1 is MNHNS and CDR2 SASEGT. CDR3 nucleotides: TGTGCCAGCAGGGAACCTAGCGGGGGCTCGTACAATGAGCAGTTCTTC. This gives the protein CASREPSGGSYNEQFF.

The rearrangement links TRBV28 to TRBJ2-7; D remains ambiguous. V was cut by 4 bases and J by 6 bases, with 19 bases left in between. The CDR3 length is 15 residues. The germline gives CDR1 MDHEN, CDR2 SYDVKM. The CDR3 DNA reads as TGTGCCAGCAGTTCCTTGACGGCGAGGTCAAGCGAGCAGTACTTC. Translation: CASSSLTARSSEQYF.

On this clone itself: At one of its ends the junction is not consistent with the germline gene, which may arise from a read error. The V and J genes are TRBV7-7 and TRBJ1-4, with D perhaps matching TRBD1 (5 bases). This CDR3 contains 14 residues. The germline gives CDR1 SSHAT, CDR2 FNYEAQ (reference sequence). This CDR3 reads CASSATGGNEKLFF. In DNA form, the CDR3 reads TGTGCTAGCAGCGCAACCGGGGGAAATGAAAAACTGTTTTTT.

V is TRBV7-9 and J is TRBJ2-5, with D possibly TRBD2 on 6 matching bases. Trimming removed 5 bases at V and 4 bases at J, with 26 bases between. The CDR3 covers 18 residues. From germline, CDR1 is SEHNR and CDR2 FQNEAQ (reference sequence). CDR3 DNA: TGTGCCAGCAGCCTAAATCCGCTCGGGGCGGGGAAGCGAGAGACCCAGTACTTC. Its translation is CASSLNPLGAGKRETQYF. The variable domain in full, with the rest retrieved from reference TRBV7-9 and TRBJ2-5, is DTGVSQNPRHKITKRGQNVTFRCDPISEHNRLYWYRQTLGQGPEFLTYFQNEAQLEKSRLLSDRFSAERPKGSFSTLEIQRTEQGDSAMYLCASSLNPLGAGKRETQYFGPGTRLLVL.

The chain links TRBV6-1 to TRBJ1-3, with D hard to call. The CDR3 sequence is 13 residues long. Germline V gives CDR1 MNHNS, CDR2 SASEGT. V was shortened by 11 bases and J by 4 bases, with 15 bases between the two germline ends. CDR3 nucleotides: TGTGCCGCCAGACCCCCGGGAGGAAACACCATATATTTT. It specifies CAARPPGGNTIYF.

In its sample, this clone was seen a few times. The rearrangement uses TRBV6-1 and TRBJ2-2; D is possibly TRBD1 (7 bases). V shed 8 bases and J shed 3 bases, with 13 bases lying between them. The CDR3 contains 14 residues. Looked up from germline, CDR1 is MNHNS and CDR2 is SASEGT. CDR3 protein: CASRLDRDTGELFF. The CDR3 DNA follows: TGTGCCAGCCGACTAGACAGGGACACCGGGGAGCTGTTTTTT.

This chain links TRBV10-3 with TRBJ2-2; a possible D gene is TRBD1 (6 bases). Trimming stripped 4 bases from V and 6 bases from J, with 15 bases between. The germline gives CDR1 ENHRY, CDR2 SYGVKD. CDR3 length: 15 residues. The CDR3 nucleotides read TGTGCCATCAGTGGGGGGACACCCGGGGCCGGGGAGCTGTTTTTT. Its translation is CAISGGTPGAGELFF.

This chain links TRBV18 with TRBJ2-5; 9 nucleotides line up with TRBD2. The CDR3 is 16 residues long. V lost 3 bases, J lost 3 bases, and 8 bases stayed unmatched. Germline CDR1 and CDR2: KGHSH and LQKENI. The CDR3: CASSPPISGSEETQYF. The CDR3 DNA is TGTGCCAGCTCACCTCCGATTAGCGGGAGTGAAGAGACCCAGTACTTC.

Regarding this clone: This specimen includes other DNA sequences encoding the same CDR3. The chain employs TRBV9 and TRBJ1-1; no definite D call. This CDR3 is 14 amino acids long. Germline assignment: CDR1 SGDLS and CDR2 YYNGEE. Trimming removed 0 bases from V and 1 base from J, with 7 bases in between. In DNA form, the CDR3 reads TGTGCCAGCAGCGTAGGAGGCAAGAACACTGAAGCTTTCTTT. Amino acids: CASSVGGKNTEAFF.

The V gene is TRBV19, the J gene TRBJ2-2; 13 nucleotides align to TRBD2. Germline V lookup: CDR1 LNHDA, CDR2 SQIVND (reference sequence). This CDR3 is 19 amino acids long. V was clipped by 5 bases and J by 0 bases; unmatched bases: 9. The CDR3 DNA is TGTGCCAGTAGTCCGCGACTAGCGGGGGGCCCCACGAACACCGGGGAGCTGTTTTTT. Its translation: CASSPRLAGGPTNTGELFF.

V usage is TRBV27 and J usage is TRBJ2-1; TRBD2 matches 8 bases. Germline V CDR1 and CDR2: MNHEY, SMNVEV (reference sequence). This CDR3 has 15 amino acids. The V and J ends lost 5 bases and 6 bases, in that order; junction bases with no gene match: 9. CDR3: CASSELGGGFNEQFF. The CDR3, as DNA: TGTGCCAGCAGTGAACTGGGCGGGGGGTTCAATGAGCAGTTCTTC.

This clone appeared a few times. The chain is built from TRBV30 and TRBJ1-1; possible D gene TRBD1, 6 bases. Trimming removed 4 bases at V and 11 bases at J, with 23 bases between. Germline V gene sequence: CDR1 GTSNPN, CDR2 SVGIG (reference sequence). CDR3 length equals 14 residues. CDR3 protein: CAWKPIGTGRYAFF. CDR3 DNA: TGTGCCTGGAAACCAATCGGCACAGGGCGGTATGCTTTCTTT.

This clone appeared a few times. The chain has TRBV30 and TRBJ2-2, with no clear D. V was clipped by 4 bases and J by 2 bases, with 5 bases between them. The CDR3 length is 12 residues. Germline CDR1 is GTSNPN and CDR2 is SVGIG (reference sequence). The CDR3 DNA sequence: TGTGCCTGGACACAAAACACCGGGGAGCTGTTTTTT. Its translation is CAWTQNTGELFF.

The rearrangement links TRBV18 to TRBJ2-5, with D possibly matching TRBD2 (5 bases). Per germline, CDR1 KGHSH and CDR2 LQKENI. Trimming took off 3 bases at V and 5 bases at J, with 19 bases between the two ends. The length of the CDR3 is 16 residues. CDR3 region: CASSPNGLLLGETQYF. The CDR3 coding sequence is TGTGCCAGCTCACCCAATGGACTCTTACTTGGGGAGACCCAGTACTTC. Supplemented by reference TRBV18 and TRBJ2-5, the full variable domain reads NAGVMQNPRHLVRRRGQEARLRCSPMKGHSHVYWYRQLPEEGLKFMVYLQKENIIDESGMPKERFSAEFPKEGPSILRIQQVVRGDSAAYFCASSPNGLLLGETQYFGPGTRLLVL.

J is TRBJ1-3 and V is TRBV5-1; the D is unclear. This CDR3 is built from 14 residues. Looked up from germline, CDR1 is SGHRS and CDR2 is YFSETQ. Trimming stripped 0 bases from V and 2 bases from J, with 6 bases between. The CDR3 here is CASSLGGAGNTIYF. CDR3 DNA: TGCGCCAGCAGCTTGGGAGGAGCTGGAAACACCATATATTTT.

This chain links TRBV5-5 with TRBJ1-5; tentatively, D is TRBD1 (5 bases). V lost 7 bases and J lost 4, with 15 bases in between. CDR3 length equals 14 residues. Germline CDR1 and CDR2: SGHKS and YYEKEE (reference sequence). In DNA form, the CDR3 reads TGTGCCAGCGGTTACGTAGGGGATAATCAGCCCCAGCATTTT. As protein: CASGYVGDNQPQHF. Complete variable domain (other parts from reference TRBV5-5 and TRBJ1-5): DAGVTQSPTHLIKTRGQQVTLRCSPISGHKSVSWYQQVLGQGPQFIFQYYEKEERGRGNFPDRFSARQFPNYSSELNVNALLLGDSALYLCASGYVGDNQPQHFGDGTRLSIL.

The chain has TRBV6-6 and TRBJ1-1; D is unclear. Germline CDR1 and CDR2: MNHNY and SVGAGI (reference sequence). V lost 7 bases and J lost 1, with 13 bases in between. This CDR3 spans 14 amino acids. The CDR3 DNA follows: TGTGCCAGCATCCCTGGCCCAGGGAACACTGAAGCTTTCTTT. The encoded protein is CASIPGPGNTEAFF.

This clone has only a few counts. J is TRBJ1-2 and V is TRBV5-4, with D possibly TRBD1 on 5 matching bases. The germline CDR1 and CDR2 sequences are SGHNT and YYREEE (reference sequence). The CDR3 totals 12 residues. V was pared by 2 bases and J by 4 bases, with 6 bases between. DNA for the CDR3: TGTGCCAGCAGCTTTGGGGCCTATGGCTACACCTTC. It translates to CASSFGAYGYTF. Complete variable domain (other parts from reference TRBV5-4 and TRBJ1-2): ETGVTQSPTHLIKTRGQQVTLRCSSQSGHNTVSWYQQALGQGPQFIFQYYREEENGRGNFPPRFSGLQFPNYSSELNVNALELDDSALYLCASSFGAYGYTFGSGTRLTVV.

This clone appeared a few times. This chain uses TRBV6-5 with TRBJ1-1; 7 bases line up with TRBD1. CDR1 and CDR2 (germline): MNHEY, SVGAGI. V was clipped by 6 bases and J by 6 bases; unmatched bases: 4. The CDR3 totals 12 residues. CDR3 bases: TGTGCCAGCAGGTCCCAGGGGGCTGAAGCTTTCTTT. Encoded protein: CASRSQGAEAFF.

The chain joins TRBV19 to TRBJ2-1; TRBD1 matches 8 bases. Germline-derived CDR1 and CDR2 are LNHDA and SQIVND (reference sequence). The ends lost 5 bases at V and 5 bases at J; junction bases unmatched: 5. The CDR3 loop spans 14 amino acids. The CDR3 DNA is TGTGCCAGTAGTTCCAGGGGGCTCGACAATGAGCAGTTCTTC. It translates to CASSSRGLDNEQFF.